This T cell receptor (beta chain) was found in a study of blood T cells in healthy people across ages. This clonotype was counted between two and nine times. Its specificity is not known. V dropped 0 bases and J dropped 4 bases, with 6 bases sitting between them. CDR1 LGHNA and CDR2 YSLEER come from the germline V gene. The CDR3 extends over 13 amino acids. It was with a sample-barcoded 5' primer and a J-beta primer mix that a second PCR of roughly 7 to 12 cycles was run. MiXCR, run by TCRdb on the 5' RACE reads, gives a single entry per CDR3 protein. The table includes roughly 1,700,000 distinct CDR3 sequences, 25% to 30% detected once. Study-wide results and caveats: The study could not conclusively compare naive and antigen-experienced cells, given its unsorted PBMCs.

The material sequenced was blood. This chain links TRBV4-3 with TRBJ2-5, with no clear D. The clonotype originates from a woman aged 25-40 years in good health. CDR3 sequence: CASSQEPRETQYF. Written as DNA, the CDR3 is TGCGCCAGCAGCCAAGAGCCCAGAGAGACCCAGTACTTC.